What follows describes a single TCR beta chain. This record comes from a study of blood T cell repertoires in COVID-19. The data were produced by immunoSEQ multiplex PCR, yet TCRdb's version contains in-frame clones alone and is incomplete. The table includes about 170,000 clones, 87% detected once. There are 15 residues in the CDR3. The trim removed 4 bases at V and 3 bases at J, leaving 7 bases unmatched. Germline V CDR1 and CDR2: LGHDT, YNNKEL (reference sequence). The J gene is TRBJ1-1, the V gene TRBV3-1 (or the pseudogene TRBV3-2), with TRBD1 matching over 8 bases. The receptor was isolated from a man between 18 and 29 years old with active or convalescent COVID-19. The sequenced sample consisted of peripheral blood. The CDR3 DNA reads TGTGCCAGCAGCCGGATGACAGGGGTGTACACTGAAGCTTTCTTT. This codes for CASSRMTGVYTEAFF.